This T cell receptor beta chain appears in the sequencing data of a study of metastatic and nonmetastatic thyroid tumors. In the study overall: The comparison covered peripheral blood and tumor or nodule tissue in malignant and benign thyroid patients.

General study points: The study reportedly found significantly higher TCR beta diversity in malignant thyroid tumors than benign nodules, in blood and tumor.

No patient received treatment before thyroid surgery. Per the original data handling: CDR3 was compared across clinicopathological groups, and the resulting differences were used to build a distant-metastasis classifier for papillary thyroid cancer. TCRdb re-called the PCR reads via MiXCR. V and J calls and clone size were set by TCRdb, not the authors. This table holds about 46,000 clones, about 25% found once. This clone was observed a few times. The antigen remains undetermined. The receptor's source is a male donor with papillary thyroid cancer or a benign thyroid nodule (not recorded which). Some clones in this sample may be carry-over from other donors' samples. Input material: blood.

The chain's CDR3 is CASSLSLLHSPLHF. CDR3 bases: TGTGCCAGCAGTTTATCTCTTCTCCATTCACCCCTCCACTTT. The chain carries TRBV28 and TRBJ1-6, with unresolved D. V shed 1 base and J shed 8 bases, with 9 bases lying between them. The germline V gene encodes CDR1 MDHEN and CDR2 SYDVKM. The CDR3 contains 14 residues.